Below, one T cell receptor beta chain is given with its context. Its binding antigen is unknown. Base-call qualities are not available, and no considerably larger clone is one nucleotide away. The CDR3 spans 12 residues, from the cysteine through the phenylalanine. The entry retains the CDR3 DNA only, 36 bases that are in frame from base 1. V drops 1 base and J drops 0 bases, leaving 0 bases in between. The germline V gene (reference sequence) yields MNHNY for CDR1 and SVGAGI for CDR2. These data belong to a study of vaccination effects on CD4 cells after COVID-19 (dated by TCRdb to the early 2020s). With regard to the full study: Two doses of either the BNT162b2 or the mRNA-1273 mRNA SARS-CoV-2 vaccine were administered to participants. The Oncomine TCR Beta short-read assay on an Illumina iSeq 100 was used to sequence cultures from other donors in the study. Altogether, roughly 10 COVID-19 convalescent patients and several SARS-CoV-2-naive healthy vaccine recipients made up the full study. SARS-CoV-2 spike-specific CD4+ TCR repertoires from before and after mRNA vaccination were compared in COVID-19 convalescent patients and in infection-naive vaccine recipients. Beyond this particular receptor, the publication reports: Among healthy vaccine recipients, nearly all vaccine-induced clones were SARS-CoV-2 mono-reactive, and just 1 of 255 was cross-reactive with common cold coronaviruses. Marked clonal contraction was observed in both infection-induced and vaccine-induced clones at late post-vaccination timepoints, consistent with waning T cell responses. The study was limited by a small number of convalescent patients and lacked early post-infection timepoints.

To identify antigen-specific CD4+ T cell clonotypes by their expansion, the ViraFEST assay first stimulated PBMC with viral peptide pools and then applied TCR sequencing. After approximately 11 days of culture, CD4+ T cells were isolated with the EasySep CD4+ T cell isolation kit. None of the healthy vaccine recipients had a prior SARS-CoV-2 infection, which was confirmed by nucleocapsid antibody tests that came back negative both before and after vaccination. Each well held around 1.9 million PBMC cultured in IMDM containing around 5% human AB serum, 10 IU/ml IL-2 and gentamicin, along with around 9.1 ug/ml peptides. Half of the culture medium was replaced with fresh IL-2-containing medium on days 3 and 7. Unless otherwise noted, each peptide stimulation condition was cultured in triplicate wells. PBMC were separated from whole blood using Ficoll-Paque Plus gradient centrifugation and were then either cryopreserved at -140C or used fresh. The overlapping peptide pools covered the spike proteins of SARS-CoV-2 as well as those of the common cold coronaviruses HCoV-NL63, HCoV-OC43 and HCoV-229E. Genomic DNA was extracted from cultured CD4+ T cells with the QIAamp micro DNA kit.

The method was the immunoSEQ multiplex PCR assay. DNA from the cultured, isolated CD4+ T cells was subjected to TCR beta CDR3 sequencing. Turning to the authors' computational methods: Non-productive TCR sequences were discarded, and reads were trimmed to the CDR3 region, with only CDR3s of 7 or more amino acids retained. The MANAFEST web app was used to pick out antigen-specific clonotypes by comparing their expansion in peptide wells with that in reference cultures. To count as positive, a clone had to show expansion at FDR<0.05 compared with the reference and with all other wells, an odds ratio above 5, and a frequency above 0.1% in two replicate wells. Cross-reactive clonotypes were defined as significantly expanded in SARS-CoV-2 spike wells and in at least one common cold coronavirus spike condition. CDR3 similarity was assessed by Levenshtein distance with the stringdist R package, and unrooted trees were built with ape in R 3.6.1. TCRdb carries this immuneACCESS record with in-frame sequences only. Its versions omit some clonotypes, under half of them owing to an unresolved V gene in the studies checked, with the rest unexplained. V and J calls and clone size are those listed in that table; D and trimming were worked out from the DNA. This sample comprises around 45,000 clones, around 76% of them detected only once. Clones ranked in the top ten supply approximately 10% of the sample.

The chain is assembled from TRBV6-6 and TRBJ1-1, with the D gene not clear enough to name. This material consisted of CD4+ T cells from PBMCs cultured with SARS-CoV-2 spike peptides, taken before COVID-19 vaccination. This sample's cell subset or site label indicates: SARS-CoV-2 spike overlapping peptide pool stimulation. The clonotype was recovered from a human donor who received a COVID-19 vaccine. CDR3 protein: CASSYLNTEAFF. The sequence in DNA is TGTGCCAGCAGTTACTTGAACACTGAAGCTTTCTTT.